The 20 T cell receptor beta chains reported below all come from one sample, sequenced in a study of beta chain features in type 1 diabetes (dated by TCRdb to the late 2010s). The library was produced with the immunoSEQ multiplex PCR assay. The entire amount of isolated RNA was reverse transcribed using the High Capacity cDNA Reverse Transcription Kit, so the sequenced TCRB transcripts were expressed ones. TCRdb took this table from immuneACCESS and kept in-frame rearrangements with V and J called. Such tables lack part of the clones; where checked against another copy, unresolved V genes explain under half of the gap, and the rest is unexplained. The sample profile shows 970,000 or so clones; around a sixth of them were found once. 0.023% of the sample is held by the ten biggest clonotypes. The sample taken for sequencing was naive CD4+ T cells from blood. This specimen's cell subset or site label, per the study, means: true naive CD4+ T cells. The source is a woman under 30 in good health.

The J gene is TRBJ1-4, the V gene TRBV28, with a tentative D call TRBD1 (6 bases). Germline V lookup: CDR1 MDHEN, CDR2 SYDVKM. The V and J ends lost 9 bases and 6 bases respectively, with 14 bases between them. The CDR3 has 13 residues. CDR3 bases: TGTGCCAGTGGGCCGACAGGTTATGAAAAACTGTTTTTT. Protein sequence: CASGPTGYEKLFF. Full variable domain (missing parts from reference TRBV28 and TRBJ1-4): DVKVTQSSRYLVKRTGEKVFLECVQDMDHENMFWYRQDPGLGLRLIYFSYDVKMKEKGDIPEGYSVSREKKERFSLILESASTNQTSMYLCASGPTGYEKLFFGSGTQLSVL.

This clone came up a few times. V is TRBV29-1 and J is TRBJ2-7; 10 bases are shared with TRBD2. The CDR3 sequence is 13 residues long. J lost 1 base, V lost 6 bases, and 3 bases had no gene match. Germline CDR1 and CDR2: SQVTM and ANQGSEA. This chain's CDR3 is CSVYSGRSYEQYF. The DNA of the CDR3 is TGCAGCGTATATAGCGGGAGGTCCTACGAGCAGTACTTC.

This clone was observed a handful of times. The chain is built from TRBV28 and TRBJ2-1; possible D gene TRBD1, 6 bases. Germline loops: CDR1 MDHEN, CDR2 SYDVKM. CDR3 size: 12 residues. With 2 bases removed from V and 9 bases from J, the gap between germline ends came to 8 bases. The CDR3 reads CASSLQGFEQFF. The CDR3 nucleotides are TGTGCCAGCAGTTTACAGGGGTTTGAGCAGTTCTTC.

V is TRBV10-3 and J is TRBJ2-1; D may be TRBD1 (6 bases). CDR1 is ENHRY, CDR2 SYGVKD, per germline. The CDR3 has 12 residues. With 4 bases removed from V and 9 bases from J, the gap between germline ends came to 10 bases. The CDR3 here is CAISGQATEQFF. CDR3 DNA sequence: TGTGCCATCAGTGGACAGGCAACTGAGCAGTTCTTC.

In this sample, this clone turned up a few times. For the CDR3, the DNA is TGCGCCAGCAAGGTCGGGCGGGGCACAGATACGCAGTATTTT. Protein sequence: CASKVGRGTDTQYF. The V and J genes are TRBV5-1 and TRBJ2-3, with a tentative D call TRBD2 (5 bases). CDR3 size: 14 residues. The germline V and J ends were trimmed by 6 bases and 1 base, with 12 bases remaining between them. Germline-derived CDR1 and CDR2 are SGHRS and YFSETQ.

The chain joins TRBV7-8 to TRBJ2-1, with D hard to call. Trimming removed 5 bases at V and 0 bases at J, with 11 bases between. Germline-derived CDR1 and CDR2 are SGHVS and FQNEAQ. The CDR3 is made up of 15 amino acids. The chain's CDR3 is CASSPRKSSYNEQFF. CDR3 DNA: TGTGCCAGCAGCCCCCGCAAAAGCTCCTACAATGAGCAGTTCTTC.

The chain joins TRBV25-1 to TRBJ2-2, with a weak D call TRBD1 (6 bases). This CDR3 contains 14 residues. V shed 5 bases and J shed 5 bases, with 12 bases lying between them. The germline V gene has CDR1 MGHDK and CDR2 SYGVNS. The CDR3 here is CASSWGRITGELFF. The DNA of the CDR3 is TGTGCCAGCAGTTGGGGGCGCATAACCGGGGAGCTGTTTTTT.

This clone was seen only a few times. The genes are TRBV4-2 and TRBJ1-3; 7 positions agree with TRBD1. The V and J ends lost 5 bases and 0 bases, in that order; junction bases with no gene match: 7. CDR1 is LGHNA, CDR2 YNFKEQ, per germline. This CDR3 region has 16 residues. This chain's CDR3 is CASSTHQGDSGNTIYF. The CDR3 DNA reads as TGTGCCAGCAGCACCCACCAGGGGGACTCTGGAAACACCATATATTTT.

The chain couples TRBV6-5 to TRBJ2-5; TRBD1 agrees at 8 bases. V shed 10 bases, J shed 3 bases, and the junction held 10 bases outside the gene matches. This CDR3 contains 14 residues. CDR1 and CDR2 (germline): MNHEY, SVGAGI. The CDR3 DNA sequence: TGTGCCACCAACCATTTGGACAGGGAAGAGACCCAGTACTTC. Amino acids: CATNHLDREETQYF.

This clone was observed a handful of times. The chain employs TRBV4-3 and TRBJ2-7, with TRBD1 identical over 7 bases. This CDR3 has 15 residues. Germline CDR1 and CDR2: LGHNA and YSLEER. Trimming removed 4 bases from V and 2 bases from J; junction bases left unmatched: 8. The CDR3 bases are TGCGCCAGCAGCCTGGGACAGAGTGATACCTACGAGCAGTACTTC. Translating gives CASSLGQSDTYEQYF.

The chain is built from TRBV7-3 and TRBJ2-1; TRBD2 matches at 10 bases. Trimming removed 4 bases from V and 6 bases from J; junction bases left unmatched: 6. The CDR3 runs 15 residues. Looked up from germline, CDR1 is SGHTA and CDR2 is FQGTGA. CDR3 coding DNA: TGTGCCAGCAGCTGGACTAGCGGAGAATTCAATGAGCAGTTCTTC. It translates to CASSWTSGEFNEQFF.

J is TRBJ1-4 and V is TRBV4-2; perhaps TRBD1 as D (5 bases). V lost 5 bases, J lost 6 bases, and 16 bases lay in between. Germline CDR1 and CDR2: LGHNA and YNFKEQ. The CDR3 spans 15 residues. The CDR3, as DNA: TGTGCCAGCAGCGCCGTATCTCTAGGGGATGAAAAACTGTTTTTT. It translates to CASSAVSLGDEKLFF.

This clone was counted between two and nine times. J is TRBJ2-5 and V is TRBV4-1, with TRBD2 as a possible D gene (5 bases). With 4 bases removed from V and 5 bases from J, the gap between germline ends came to 11 bases. The germline gives CDR1 MGHRA, CDR2 YSYEKL. CDR3 size: 13 residues. The chain's CDR3 is CASSLRTAETQYF. The CDR3, as DNA: TGCGCCAGCAGCCTCCGGACTGCGGAGACCCAGTACTTC.

The gene calls are TRBV9 and TRBJ2-1, with 13 bases fitting TRBD2. V shed 0 bases and J 9 bases; nucleotides not matched to a gene: 9. The germline gives CDR1 SGDLS, CDR2 YYNGEE. The CDR3 spans 17 residues. The DNA of the CDR3 is TGTGCCAGCAGCGTAGATAGTGGACTAGCGGGAGCGATTGAGCAGTTCTTC. It is translated as CASSVDSGLAGAIEQFF.

The chain couples TRBV4-3 to TRBJ1-5; no reliable D call. CDR1 is LGHNA and CDR2 is YSLEER in the germline V gene. The CDR3 has 14 residues. Trimming stripped 3 bases from V and 1 base from J, with 7 bases between. The CDR3 sequence: CASSQGTSNQPQHF. The CDR3 region has the DNA TGCGCCAGCAGCCAGGGTACCAGCAATCAGCCCCAGCATTTT.

The V gene is TRBV15, the J gene TRBJ2-3, with D uncertain. Trimming stripped 0 bases from V and 8 bases from J, with 12 bases between. In germline, CDR1 is LNHNV, CDR2 YYDKDF (reference sequence). The CDR3 spans 14 residues. The CDR3 loop reads CATSRDPMIPTQYF. For the CDR3, the DNA is TGTGCCACCAGCAGAGATCCCATGATACCTACGCAGTATTTT.

The chain has TRBV5-5 and TRBJ2-7; 10 bases line up with TRBD2. V was pared by 3 bases and J by 3 bases, with 9 bases of the junction left unmatched. The CDR3 is 16 amino acids. The germline gives CDR1 SGHKS, CDR2 YYEKEE (reference sequence). The CDR3 nucleotides read TGTGCCAGCAGCTGGGGATCTAGCGGGAGAGACTACGAGCAGTACTTC. It yields the protein CASSWGSSGRDYEQYF.

The chain employs TRBV11-1 and TRBJ2-1; D tentatively fits TRBD1 or TRBD2 (5 bases each). Trimming removed 8 bases from V and 4 bases from J, with 15 bases in between. The CDR3 is 14 amino acids. Germline V CDR1 and CDR2: SGHAT, FQDESV (reference sequence). For the CDR3, the DNA is TGTGCCAGCGCCCTGGCAGGGAGTTACAATGAGCAGTTCTTC. It codes for CASALAGSYNEQFF. Full variable domain (remainder filled in from reference TRBV11-1 and TRBJ2-1): EAEVAQSPRYKITEKSQAVAFWCDPISGHATLYWYRQILGQGPELLVQFQDESVVDDSQLPKDRFSAERLKGVDSTLKIQPAELGDSAMYLCASALAGSYNEQFFGPGTRLTVL.

This clone was counted once. The rearrangement uses TRBV5-6 and TRBJ1-4; possible D gene TRBD1, 5 bases. The CDR3 extends over 15 amino acids. From germline, CDR1 is SGHDT and CDR2 YYEEEE. V was cut by 4 bases and J by 4 bases, with 14 bases left in between. The CDR3 here is CASSLTGPVNEKLFF. The CDR3 nucleotides are TGTGCCAGCAGCCTCACAGGCCCCGTTAATGAAAAACTGTTTTTT.

As concerns this clone: At one of its ends the junction is not consistent with the germline gene, which may arise from a read error. In DNA form, the CDR3 reads TGTGCCATCAGTGGACAGCCGAACACTGAAGCTTTCTTT. The encoded protein is CAISGQPNTEAFF. The chain links TRBV6-5 to TRBJ1-1; possible D gene TRBD1, 6 bases. Germline loops: CDR1 MNHEY, CDR2 SVGAGI. This CDR3 region has 13 residues.